The clone carrying this T cell receptor beta chain was recorded a few times. These data are taken from a study of identical twins. The V end was cut by 3 bases, the J end by 0 bases, with 6 bases between. The CDR3 is 14 amino acids. A single record per CDR3 protein comes from TCRdb applying MiXCR to the 5' RACE reads. Here the sample spans about 190,000 distinct CDR3 sequences, around 15% being singletons. In addition, the sample was reused for a study of T cells expressing NK-cell markers. This second study notes: In the group of eight sequenced donors, seven were HCMV-seropositive and one was seronegative. Also leading the CD3+CD56-NKG2C+ fraction in a few donors were these clonotypes.

This receptor was taken from a woman younger than 30 in good health. The chain carries TRBV12-3 or TRBV12-4 and TRBJ1-5; D uncertain. The sequenced sample consisted of CD8+ T cells sorted from blood. CDR3 DNA sequence: TGTGCCAGCAGTTTCCTAGATAGCAATCAGCCCCAGCATTTT. Translated: CASSFLDSNQPQHF.